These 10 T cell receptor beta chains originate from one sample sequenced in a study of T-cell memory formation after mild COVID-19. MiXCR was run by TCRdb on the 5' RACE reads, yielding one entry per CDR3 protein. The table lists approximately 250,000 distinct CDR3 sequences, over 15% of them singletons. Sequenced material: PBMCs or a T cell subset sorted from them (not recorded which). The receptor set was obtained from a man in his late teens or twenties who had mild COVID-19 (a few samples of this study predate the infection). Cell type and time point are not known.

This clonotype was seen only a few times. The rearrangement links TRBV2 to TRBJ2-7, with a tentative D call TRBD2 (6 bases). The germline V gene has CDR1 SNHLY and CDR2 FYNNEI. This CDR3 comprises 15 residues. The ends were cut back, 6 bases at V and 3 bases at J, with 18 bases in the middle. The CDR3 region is CASSRDPGGFYEQYV. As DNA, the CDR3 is TGTGCCAGCAGCCGTGACCCCGGAGGGTTCTACGAGCAGTACGTC.

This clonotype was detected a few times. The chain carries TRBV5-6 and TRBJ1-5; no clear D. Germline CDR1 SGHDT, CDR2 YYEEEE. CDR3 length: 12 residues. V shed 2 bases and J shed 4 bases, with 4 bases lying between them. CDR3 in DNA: TGTGCCAGCAGCTTTGGAAATCAGCCCCAGCATTTT. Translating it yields CASSFGNQPQHF.

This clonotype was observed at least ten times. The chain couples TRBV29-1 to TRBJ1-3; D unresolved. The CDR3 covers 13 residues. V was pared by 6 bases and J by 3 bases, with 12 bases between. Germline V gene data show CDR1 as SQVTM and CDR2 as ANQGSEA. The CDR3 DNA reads TGCAGCGTCATTCCCGATATTGGAAACACCATATATTTT. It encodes CSVIPDIGNTIYF.

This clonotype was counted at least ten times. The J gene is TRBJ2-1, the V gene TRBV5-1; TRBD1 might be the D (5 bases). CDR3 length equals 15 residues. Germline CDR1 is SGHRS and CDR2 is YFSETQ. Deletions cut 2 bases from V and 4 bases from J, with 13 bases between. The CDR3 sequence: CASSLLQGLYNEQFF. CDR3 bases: TGCGCCAGCAGCTTATTGCAGGGCCTATACAATGAGCAGTTCTTC.

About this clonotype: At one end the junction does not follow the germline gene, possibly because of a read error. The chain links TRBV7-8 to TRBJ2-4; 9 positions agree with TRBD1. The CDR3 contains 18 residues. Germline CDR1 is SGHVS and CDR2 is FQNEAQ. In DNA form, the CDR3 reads TGTTCCAGCAGCCACCAACGTGATCGACAGGGGGGTTTTGGTATTCAGTACTTC. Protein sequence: CSSSHQRDRQGGFGIQYF.

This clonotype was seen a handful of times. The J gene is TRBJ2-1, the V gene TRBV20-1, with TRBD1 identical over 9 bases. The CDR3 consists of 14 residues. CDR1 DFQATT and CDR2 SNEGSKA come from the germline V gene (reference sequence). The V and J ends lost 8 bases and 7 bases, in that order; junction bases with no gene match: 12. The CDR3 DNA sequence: TGCAGTAAAGCCCGGGACAGGGCGAGGAATGAGCAGTTCTTC. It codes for CSKARDRARNEQFF.

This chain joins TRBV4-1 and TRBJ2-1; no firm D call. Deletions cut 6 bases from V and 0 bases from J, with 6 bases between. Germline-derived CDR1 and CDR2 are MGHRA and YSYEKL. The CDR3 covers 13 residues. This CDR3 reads CASSRPSYNEQFF. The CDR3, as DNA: TGCGCCAGCAGTCGACCCTCCTACAATGAGCAGTTCTTC.

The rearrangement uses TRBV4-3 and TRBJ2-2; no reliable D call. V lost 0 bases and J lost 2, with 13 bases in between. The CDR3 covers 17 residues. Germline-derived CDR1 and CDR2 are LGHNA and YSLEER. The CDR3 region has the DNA TGCGCCAGCAGCCAAGATCTCAGCGAGTACAACACCGGGGAGCTGTTTTTT. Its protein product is CASSQDLSEYNTGELFF.

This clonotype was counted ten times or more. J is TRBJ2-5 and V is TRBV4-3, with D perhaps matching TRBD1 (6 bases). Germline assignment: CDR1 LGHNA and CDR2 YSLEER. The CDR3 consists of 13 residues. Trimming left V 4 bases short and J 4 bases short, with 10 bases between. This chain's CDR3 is CASSLLGAETQYF. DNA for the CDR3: TGCGCCAGCAGCCTCCTGGGGGCAGAGACCCAGTACTTC.

CDR3: CASSQEYGYTF. CDR3 DNA sequence: TGTGCCAGCAGCCAGGAATATGGCTACACCTTC. The rearrangement joins TRBV7-9 to TRBJ1-2; D ambiguous. The CDR3 is made up of 11 amino acids. V gave up 5 bases and J gave up 5 bases, with 6 bases separating them. Germline V lookup: CDR1 SEHNR, CDR2 FQNEAQ (reference sequence).